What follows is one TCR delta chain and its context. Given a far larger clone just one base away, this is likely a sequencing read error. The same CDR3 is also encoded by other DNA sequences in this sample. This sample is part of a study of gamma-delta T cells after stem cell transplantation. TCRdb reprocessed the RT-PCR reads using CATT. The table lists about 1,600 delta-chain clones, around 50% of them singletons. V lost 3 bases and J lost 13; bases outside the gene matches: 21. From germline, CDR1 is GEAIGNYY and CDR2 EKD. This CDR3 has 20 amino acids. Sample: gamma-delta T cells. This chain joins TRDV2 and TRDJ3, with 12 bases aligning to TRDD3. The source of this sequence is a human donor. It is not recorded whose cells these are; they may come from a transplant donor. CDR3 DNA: TGTGCCTGTGACGCTATACTGGGGGATACACGGGCGAACACGAAACGACAGATGTTTTTC. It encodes CACDAILGDTRANTKRQMFF.